In its sample, the clone carrying this T cell receptor beta chain was seen many times. Patients aged 18 to 65 had newly diagnosed hyperthyroidism that had lasted under 2 months. TCR beta CDR3 sequences were amplified from RNA transcripts. When the TCR CDR3 underwent first-round RT-PCR, the HTBI primer set was used. TCRdb used MiXCR to reprocess the multiplex PCR reads, holding one entry per CDR3 protein. The table lists 300,000 or so distinct CDR3 sequences, about 20% of them singletons. This record belongs to a study of T cells in Graves' hyperthyroidism and ophthalmopathy. With 0 bases clipped from V and 9 bases from J, the junction kept 7 bases outside the gene matches. This CDR3 is built from 16 residues. CDR1 is LGHDT and CDR2 is YNNKEL in the germline V gene (reference sequence).

The receptor's source is a woman aged 45-65 years with Graves' hyperthyroidism. Material: blood. The chain has TRBV3-1 and TRBJ2-1; 11 positions agree with TRBD2. CDR3 amino acids: CASSQEGLAGGLEQFF. In DNA form, the CDR3 reads TGTGCCAGCAGCCAAGAAGGGTTAGCGGGGGGGCTTGAGCAGTTCTTC.